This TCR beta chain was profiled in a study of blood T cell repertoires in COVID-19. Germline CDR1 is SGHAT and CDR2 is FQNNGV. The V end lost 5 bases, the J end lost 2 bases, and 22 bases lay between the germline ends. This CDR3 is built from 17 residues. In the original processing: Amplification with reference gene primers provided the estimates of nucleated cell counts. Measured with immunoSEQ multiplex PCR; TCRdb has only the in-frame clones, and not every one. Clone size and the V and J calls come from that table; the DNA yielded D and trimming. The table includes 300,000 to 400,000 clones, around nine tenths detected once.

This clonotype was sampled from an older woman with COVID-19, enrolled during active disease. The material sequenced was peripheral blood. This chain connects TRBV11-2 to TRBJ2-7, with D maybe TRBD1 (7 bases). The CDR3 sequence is CASSTIRGRTGPYEQYF. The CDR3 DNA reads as TGTGCCAGCAGCACCATTCGAGGGAGGACAGGCCCCTACGAGCAGTACTTC.